The clone carrying this TCR beta chain has only a few counts. RNA extraction was followed by reverse transcription into cDNA, which acted as the sequencing template. Assay: immunoSEQ multiplex PCR; the TCRdb copy retains only in-frame clones and omits some. The table includes about 210,000 clones, more than 60% detected once. The sample belongs to a study of CD8+ T cells in alopecia areata. Treatment indicated: oral pan-JAK inhibitor, 5-10 mg twice daily. V shed 8 bases and J shed 1 base, with 14 bases lying between them. This CDR3 contains 13 residues. Germline CDR1 is SQVTM and CDR2 is ANQGSEA. The clonotype comes from a human donor with alopecia areata. Sequencing was performed on CD4+ T cells sorted from blood, taken between weeks 43 and 45, from a patient treated with tofacitinib. This chain joins TRBV29-1 and TRBJ1-1, with D unresolved. CDR3 in amino acids: CSLEEGPNTEAFF. CDR3 nucleotides: TGCAGCCTAGAGGAGGGTCCGAACACTGAAGCTTTCTTT. The full variable domain, rest sourced from reference TRBV29-1 and TRBJ1-1, is SAVISQKPSRDICQRGTSLTIQCQVDSQVTMMFWYRQQPGQSLTLIATANQGSEATYESGFVIDKFPISRPNLTFSTLTVSNMSPEDSSIYLCSLEEGPNTEAFFGQGTRLTVV.